The rows below give T cell receptor beta chains drawn from one sample of a study of blood T cell repertoires in COVID-19. Assay used: immunoSEQ multiplex PCR; TCRdb lists only in-frame clones, some missing. The data hold roughly 200,000 clones, with roughly 80% observed a single time. Sequencing input: PBMCs or T cells enriched from blood (not recorded which). The source is a woman in her forties or fifties who had been exposed to COVID-19. Each CDR3 is given with its conserved first and last residue. The order of the fields is J gene, D gene, V gene, clone size, CDR3 DNA, CDR3 protein. The D gene is left open where the match is weak. Clone size is stated in some rows and not others, as once, few, many or a class when expanded.

J gene: TRBJ2-3
D gene: NA
V gene: TRBV10-3
clone size: NA
CDR3 DNA: TGTGCCAGCGGGTCTCTATATACGCAGTATTTT
CDR3 protein: CASGSLYTQYF

J gene: TRBJ1-2
D gene: NA
V gene: TRBV6-5
clone size: NA
CDR3 DNA: TGTGCCAGCAGTATCGGTTCGTGGTATGGCTACACCTTC
CDR3 protein: CASSIGSWYGYTF

J gene: TRBJ2-3
D gene: NA
V gene: TRBV21-1
clone size: once
CDR3 DNA: TGTGCCAGCAGCGAAAGGTCCCGGGACTTTTCCCCAGATACGCAGTATTTT
CDR3 protein: CASSERSRDFSPDTQYF

J gene: TRBJ2-3
D gene: NA
V gene: TRBV20-1
clone size: NA
CDR3 DNA: TGCAGTGCTAGCCTCACAGATACGCAGTATTTT
CDR3 protein: CSASLTDTQYF

J gene: TRBJ1-1
D gene: NA
V gene: TRBV2
clone size: NA
CDR3 DNA: TGTGCCAGCACTCTAAGGGGCACTGAAGCTTTCTTT
CDR3 protein: CASTLRGTEAFF

J gene: TRBJ1-1
D gene: TRBD1
V gene: TRBV4-2
clone size: NA
CDR3 DNA: TGTGCCAGCAGCCTCATATGGGGACAGGGACCTGAAGCTTTCTTT
CDR3 protein: CASSLIWGQGPEAFF

J gene: TRBJ2-7
D gene: NA
V gene: TRBV29-1
clone size: NA
CDR3 DNA: TGCAGCGTTGAGTACAGCTACGAGCAGTACTTC
CDR3 protein: CSVEYSYEQYF

J gene: TRBJ1-3
D gene: TRBD1
V gene: TRBV20-1
clone size: NA
CDR3 DNA: TGCAGTGCTAGTAGCGGACAGGCGCTCTCTGGAAACACCATATATTTT
CDR3 protein: CSASSGQALSGNTIYF

J gene: TRBJ2-2
D gene: TRBD2
V gene: TRBV6-2/TRBV6-3
clone size: many
CDR3 DNA: TGTGCCAGCAGCCTGGGGACTAGCCGGAACACCGGGGAGCTGTTTTTT
CDR3 protein: CASSLGTSRNTGELFF

J gene: TRBJ1-2
D gene: TRBD1
V gene: TRBV19
clone size: many
CDR3 DNA: TGTGCCAGTAGTATTCCAGGGGGCCGCTATGGCTACACCTTC
CDR3 protein: CASSIPGGRYGYTF

J gene: TRBJ1-6
D gene: NA
V gene: TRBV19
clone size: few
CDR3 DNA: TGTGCCAGTAGCATCCCGCCTCCGGGGGCACCCCTCCACTTT
CDR3 protein: CASSIPPPGAPLHF

J gene: TRBJ2-3
D gene: TRBD1
V gene: TRBV10-3
clone size: NA
CDR3 DNA: TGTGCCATCAGTGAGTCCGGGACAGGGGCGAGGGGAGATACGCAGTATTTT
CDR3 protein: CAISESGTGARGDTQYF

J gene: TRBJ1-1
D gene: NA
V gene: TRBV13
clone size: NA
CDR3 DNA: TGTGCCAGCACCGTAACAGGGAGCACTGAAGCTTTCTTT
CDR3 protein: CASTVTGSTEAFF

J gene: TRBJ2-3
D gene: NA
V gene: TRBV28
clone size: NA
CDR3 DNA: TGTGCCAGCAGTTCCCGAGATACGCAGTATTTT
CDR3 protein: CASSSRDTQYF